Shown below are 19 T cell receptor beta chains from a single sample sequenced in a study of T cells in Graves' hyperthyroidism and ophthalmopathy (dated by TCRdb to between 2017 and 2020). The library relied on multiplex PCR. The instrument given in TCRdb is Illumina HiSeq 2000. TCR beta CDR3 regions were amplified from RNA transcripts. A first-round RT-PCR of the TCR CDR3 used the HTBI primer set with the Qiagen OneStep RT-PCR kit. TCRdb reworked the public reads: Q25 trimming with fastp, MiXCR clone assembly, productive beta chains retained. Duplicate CDR3 protein sequences are folded into a single record with the most common DNA and genes. The sample yields roughly 700,000 distinct CDR3 sequences; roughly 17% were counted once. The top ten constitute roughly a sixth of the sample. The specimen was blood. These receptors all stem from a man between 50 and 59 years old with Graves' hyperthyroidism.

In this sample, this clonotype turned up many times. The chain has TRBV2 and TRBJ2-1; D might be TRBD2 (5 bases). The germline V and J ends were trimmed by 7 bases and 2 bases, with 9 bases remaining between them. The CDR3 length is 13 residues. Per the germline V gene, CDR1 is SNHLY and CDR2 is FYNNEI. CDR3 coding DNA: TGTGCCAGCACCAGCGGAACCTACAATGAGCAGTTCTTC. This encodes CASTSGTYNEQFF.

The gene calls are TRBV13 and TRBJ1-2, with D uncertain. Trimming cost V 5 bases and J 0 bases, with 10 bases left between them. The CDR3 totals 14 residues. Germline V gives CDR1 PRHDT, CDR2 FYEKMQ (reference sequence). CDR3 sequence reads: CASSRYTANYGYTF. CDR3 nucleotide sequence: TGTGCCAGCAGCCGTTACACCGCTAACTATGGCTACACCTTC.

This clonotype was seen at least ten times. V usage is TRBV30 and J usage is TRBJ2-7, with D tentatively TRBD1 (6 bases). Trimming shortened V by 1 base and J by 2 bases, and 12 bases separated the two germline ends. This CDR3 comprises 14 residues. In germline, CDR1 is GTSNPN, CDR2 SVGIG (reference sequence). CDR3 region: CAWSAARTAYEQYF. For the CDR3, the DNA is TGTGCCTGGAGTGCGGCAAGGACAGCCTACGAGCAGTACTTC.

V and J are TRBV2 and TRBJ2-5, with TRBD2 matching 10 bases. Germline CDR1 reads SNHLY; CDR2 reads FYNNEI. With 3 bases clipped from V and 5 bases from J, the junction kept 15 bases outside the gene matches. The CDR3 has 18 amino acids. In nucleotides, the CDR3 is TGTGCCAGCAGTGACGGTTATTGGGTAGCGGGAGGCCGGGAGACCCAGTACTTC. Translation: CASSDGYWVAGGRETQYF.

This clonotype was seen many times. As DNA, the CDR3 is TGTGCCAGCAGTTTGGGGGCTACGAACACTGAAGCTTTCTTT. Translated, it gives CASSLGATNTEAFF. V is TRBV27 and J is TRBJ1-1, with D possibly matching TRBD1 (6 bases). This CDR3 has 14 amino acids. Germline V CDR1 and CDR2: MNHEY, SMNVEV (reference sequence). Between the trimmed V and J ends, which lost 3 bases and 1 base, there was a span of 9 bases.

This clonotype appeared a few times. The gene calls are TRBV10-1 and TRBJ2-3, with TRBD1 matching 7 bases. This CDR3 has 13 amino acids. Germline V gene lookup returns CDR1 WNHNN and CDR2 SYGVQD (reference sequence). J was trimmed by 9 bases and V by 0 bases; bases with no gene match: 3. CDR3: CASSESTGETQYF. CDR3 DNA sequence: TGCGCCAGCAGTGAGTCAACAGGGGAGACGCAGTATTTT.

This chain uses TRBV29-1 with TRBJ1-2; maybe TRBD1 (6 bases). Trimming shortened V by 0 bases and J by 7 bases, and 12 bases separated the two germline ends. The germline gives CDR1 SQVTM, CDR2 ANQGSEA. The CDR3 has 13 residues. CDR3 in amino acids: CSVEDQAGVGYTF. CDR3 coding DNA: TGCAGCGTTGAAGATCAGGCAGGGGTTGGCTACACCTTC.

This clonotype was observed at least ten times. This chain links TRBV3-1 with TRBJ1-1; D is possibly TRBD1 (6 bases). CDR3 size: 14 residues. Germline V CDR1 and CDR2: LGHDT, YNNKEL (reference sequence). The germline V and J ends were trimmed by 5 bases and 4 bases, with 14 bases remaining between them. The CDR3, as DNA: TGTGCCAGCAGCACAGGCGGGGGGGCCACTGAAGCTTTCTTT. This codes for CASSTGGGATEAFF.

This clonotype was seen repeatedly, ten times or more. This chain links TRBV7-9 with TRBJ1-1, with 7 bases fitting TRBD1. The V and J ends lost 5 bases and 4 bases, in that order; junction bases with no gene match: 7. There are 14 residues in the CDR3. CDR1 SEHNR and CDR2 FQNEAQ come from the germline V gene (reference sequence). The CDR3 sequence is CASSVGGDSTEAFF. The CDR3 region has the DNA TGTGCCAGCAGCGTCGGGGGGGACAGCACTGAAGCTTTCTTT.

In its sample, this clonotype was seen a few times. The chain couples TRBV14 to TRBJ2-3, with 7 bases lining up with TRBD2. J lost 8 bases, V lost 1 base, and 6 bases had no gene match. CDR1 is SGHDN, CDR2 FVKESK, per germline. This CDR3 contains 14 residues. CDR3 sequence: CASSQGGSIGTQYF. CDR3 nucleotides: TGTGCCAGCAGCCAAGGCGGGAGTATCGGTACGCAGTATTTT.

This clonotype was seen ten or more times. V and J are TRBV27 and TRBJ2-7, with D unresolved. Germline CDR1 MNHEY, CDR2 SMNVEV (reference sequence). The length of the CDR3 is 13 residues. The V end lost 6 bases, the J end lost 4 bases, and 13 bases lay between the germline ends. CDR3 residues: CASRAQSGYEQYF. CDR3 coding DNA: TGTGCCAGCAGGGCCCAGTCTGGGTACGAGCAGTACTTC.

This chain connects TRBV7-6 to TRBJ2-1; D may be TRBD2 (6 bases). Germline lookup yields CDR1 SGHVS and CDR2 FNYEAQ. V lost 3 bases and J lost 4, with 16 bases in between. The CDR3 is made up of 16 amino acids. The CDR3 sequence is CASSFLSGDCYNEQFF. CDR3 sequence (DNA): TGTGCCAGCAGCTTTCTCTCGGGAGACTGTTACAATGAGCAGTTCTTC.

The chain has TRBV7-8 and TRBJ2-7; tentatively, D is TRBD1 (5 bases). V dropped 2 bases and J dropped 5 bases, with 13 bases sitting between them. This CDR3 has 14 amino acids. CDR1 is SGHVS and CDR2 is FQNEAQ in the germline V gene. The CDR3 region has the DNA TGTGCCAGCAGCTTAACGGCCAGGGTGGACGAGCAGTACTTC. Translated: CASSLTARVDEQYF.

In this sample, this clonotype turned up a few times. This chain uses TRBV6-2 or TRBV6-3 with TRBJ2-7; unclear D gene. V was cut by 8 bases and J by 3 bases, with 8 bases left in between. Germline lookup yields CDR1 MNHEY and CDR2 SVGEGT. CDR3 length: 11 residues. The CDR3 reads CASWGNYEQYF. In DNA form, the CDR3 reads TGTGCCAGCTGGGGTAACTACGAGCAGTACTTC.

This clonotype appeared many times. The chain combines TRBV11-2 with TRBJ1-1; D may be TRBD1 (6 bases). The CDR3 covers 18 residues. Germline lookup yields CDR1 SGHAT and CDR2 FQNNGV. Trimming pared 1 base from V and 0 bases from J, leaving 18 bases between. DNA for the CDR3: TGTGCCAGCAGCTTAGTCTTTGGGGGCGCCGGAATGAACACTGAAGCTTTCTTT. It encodes CASSLVFGGAGMNTEAFF.

This clonotype appeared many times. This rearrangement joins TRBV7-6 to TRBJ2-7, with D perhaps matching TRBD1 (6 bases). Between the trimmed V and J ends, which lost 5 bases and 7 bases, there was a span of 9 bases. Germline CDR1 and CDR2: SGHVS and FNYEAQ. The CDR3 extends over 11 amino acids. The CDR3, as DNA: TGTGCCAGCAGCGAAGGACAGGAGCAGTACTTC. Translated, it gives CASSEGQEQYF.

The rearrangement uses TRBV7-9 and TRBJ1-3; tentative D call: TRBD1 (5 bases). V dropped 5 bases and J dropped 0 bases, with 14 bases sitting between them. The CDR3 loop spans 16 amino acids. Germline V gives CDR1 SEHNR, CDR2 FQNEAQ (reference sequence). The CDR3 bases are TGTGCCAGCAGCGCGGACACTTTTTCCTCTGGAAACACCATATATTTT. This translates into CASSADTFSSGNTIYF. The full variable domain, in which reference TRBV7-9 and TRBJ1-3 provide the parts outside the CDR3, is DTGVSQNPRHKITKRGQNVTFRCDPISEHNRLYWYRQTLGQGPEFLTYFQNEAQLEKSRLLSDRFSAERPKGSFSTLEIQRTEQGDSAMYLCASSADTFSSGNTIYFGEGSWLTVV.

This clonotype has a count of ten or more. The J gene is TRBJ2-7, the V gene TRBV7-9, with D possibly being TRBD1 (5 bases). The germline V and J ends were trimmed by 2 bases and 4 bases, with 12 bases remaining between them. CDR3 length: 14 amino acids. CDR1 is SEHNR, CDR2 FQNEAQ, per germline (reference sequence). The CDR3 DNA sequence: TGTGCCAGCAGCTTATCCAGGGTCGAATACGAGCAGTACTTC. It encodes CASSLSRVEYEQYF. The full variable domain, its missing parts supplied by reference TRBV7-9 and TRBJ2-7, is DTGVSQNPRHKITKRGQNVTFRCDPISEHNRLYWYRQTLGQGPEFLTYFQNEAQLEKSRLLSDRFSAERPKGSFSTLEIQRTEQGDSAMYLCASSLSRVEYEQYFGPGTRLTVT.

This rearrangement joins TRBV6-4 to TRBJ2-2; perhaps TRBD1 as D (6 bases). Trimming shortened V by 4 bases and J by 2 bases, and 11 bases separated the two germline ends. There are 15 residues in the CDR3. The germline gives CDR1 MRHNA, CDR2 SNTAGT. DNA of the CDR3: TGTGCCAGCAGTGCACAGGGTTTAAACACCGGGGAGCTGTTTTTT. Translated, it gives CASSAQGLNTGELFF.